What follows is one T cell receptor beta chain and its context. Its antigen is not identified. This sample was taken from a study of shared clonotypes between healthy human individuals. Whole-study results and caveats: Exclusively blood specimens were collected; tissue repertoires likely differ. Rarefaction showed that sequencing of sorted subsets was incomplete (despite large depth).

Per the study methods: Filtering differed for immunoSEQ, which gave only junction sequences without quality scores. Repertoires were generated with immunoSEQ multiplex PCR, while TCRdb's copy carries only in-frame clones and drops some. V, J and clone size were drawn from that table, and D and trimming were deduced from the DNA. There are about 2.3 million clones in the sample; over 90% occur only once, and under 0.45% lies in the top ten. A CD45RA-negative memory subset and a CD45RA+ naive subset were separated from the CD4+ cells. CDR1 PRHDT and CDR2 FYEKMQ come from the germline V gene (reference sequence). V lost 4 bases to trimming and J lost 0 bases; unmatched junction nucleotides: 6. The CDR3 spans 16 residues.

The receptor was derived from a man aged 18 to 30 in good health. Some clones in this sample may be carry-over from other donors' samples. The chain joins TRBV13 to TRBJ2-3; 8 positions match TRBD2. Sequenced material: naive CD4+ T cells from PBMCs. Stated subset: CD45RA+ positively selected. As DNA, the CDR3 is TGTGCCAGCAGCTGGATCGGGAGGGGTAGCACAGATACGCAGTATTTT. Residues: CASSWIGRGSTDTQYF. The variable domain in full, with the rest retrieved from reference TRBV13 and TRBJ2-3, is AAGVIQSPRHLIKEKRETATLKCYPIPRHDTVYWYQQGPGQDPQFLISFYEKMQSDKGSIPDRFSAQQFSDYHSELNMSSLELGDSALYFCASSWIGRGSTDTQYFGPGTRLTVL.